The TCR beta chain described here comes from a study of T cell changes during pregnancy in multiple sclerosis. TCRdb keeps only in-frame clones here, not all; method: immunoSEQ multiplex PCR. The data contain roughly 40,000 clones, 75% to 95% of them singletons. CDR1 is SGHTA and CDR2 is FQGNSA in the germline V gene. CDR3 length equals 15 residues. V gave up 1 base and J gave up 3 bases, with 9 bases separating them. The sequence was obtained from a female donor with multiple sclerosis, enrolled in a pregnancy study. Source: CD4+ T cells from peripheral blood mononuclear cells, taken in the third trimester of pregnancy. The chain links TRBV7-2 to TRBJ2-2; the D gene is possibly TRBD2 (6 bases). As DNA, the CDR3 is TGTGCCAGCAGCTTAGGGGGACTGTACACCGGGGAGCTGTTTTTT. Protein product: CASSLGGLYTGELFF.